The entry below gives a single TCR beta chain sequence along with its context. TCRdb's table, derived via immunoSEQ multiplex PCR, lists solely in-frame clones and lacks some. The data show about 40,000 clones, roughly nine tenths seen once. This sample is part of a study of T cell changes during pregnancy in multiple sclerosis. Germline loops: CDR1 SGHTA, CDR2 FQGNSA. Deletions cut 11 bases from V and 4 bases from J, with 14 bases between. The CDR3 is 13 residues long. The chain couples TRBV7-2 to TRBJ2-2; the D gene is possibly TRBD1 (5 bases). The sequences come from CD4+ T cells from peripheral blood mononuclear cells, collected before pregnancy. This receptor was taken from a female donor with multiple sclerosis, enrolled in a pregnancy study. The CDR3 nucleotides read TGTGCCTTGGGGCCCCAGGCCACCGGGGAGCTGTTTTTT. Protein product: CALGPQATGELFF. The variable domain in full, with the rest retrieved from reference TRBV7-2 and TRBJ2-2, is GAGVSQSPSNKVTEKGKDVELRCDPISGHTALYWYRQSLGQGLEFLIYFQGNSAPDKSGLPSDRFSAERTGGSVSTLTIQRTQQEDSAVYLCALGPQATGELFFGEGSRLTVL.